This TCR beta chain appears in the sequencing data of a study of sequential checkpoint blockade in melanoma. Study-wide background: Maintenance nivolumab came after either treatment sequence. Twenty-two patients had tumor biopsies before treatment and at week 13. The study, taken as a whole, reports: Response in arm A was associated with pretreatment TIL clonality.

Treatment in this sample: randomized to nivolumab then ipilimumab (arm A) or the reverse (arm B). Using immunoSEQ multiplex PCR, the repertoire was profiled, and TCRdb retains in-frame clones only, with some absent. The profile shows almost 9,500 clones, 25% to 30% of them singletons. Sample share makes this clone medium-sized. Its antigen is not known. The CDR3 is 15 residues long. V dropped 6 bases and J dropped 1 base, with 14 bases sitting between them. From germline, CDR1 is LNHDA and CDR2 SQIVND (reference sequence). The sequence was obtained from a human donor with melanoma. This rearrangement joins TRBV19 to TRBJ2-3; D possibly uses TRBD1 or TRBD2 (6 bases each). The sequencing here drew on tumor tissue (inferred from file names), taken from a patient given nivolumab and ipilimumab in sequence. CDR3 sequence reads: CASSRTGARTDTQYF. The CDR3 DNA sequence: TGTGCCAGTAGCCGGACGGGGGCACGCACAGATACGCAGTATTTT.